These 19 T cell receptor beta chains share one sample of origin, sequenced in a study of T cell responses to AZD1222 COVID-19 vaccine. Method: immunoSEQ multiplex PCR; TCRdb's copy keeps in-frame clones and lacks some. The table has around 140,000 clones, approximately 93% seen once; the top ten hold 4.5% to 6%. Material: peripheral blood, obtained on day 0 of AZD1222 vaccination. These receptors all stem from an adult in good health.

This chain uses TRBV5-4 with TRBJ1-4; TRBD1 matches 9 bases. The CDR3 contains 14 residues. The V segment lost 4 bases and the J segment 5 bases; nucleotides outside the gene matches: 3. CDR1 and CDR2 (germline): SGHNT, YYREEE (reference sequence). CDR3 sequence: CASSTDRGNEKLFF. In DNA form, the CDR3 reads TGTGCCAGCAGCACTGACAGGGGGAATGAAAAACTGTTTTTT.

This rearrangement joins TRBV7-9 to TRBJ1-1; 9 bases fit TRBD1. This CDR3 spans 14 amino acids. J gave up 8 bases and V 3 bases, and 7 bases lay outside the gene matches. The germline V gene encodes CDR1 SEHNR and CDR2 FQNEAQ (reference sequence). This CDR3 reads CASSFDRGNEEAFF. CDR3 DNA: TGTGCCAGCAGCTTTGACAGGGGGAATGAGGAAGCTTTCTTT.

V gene TRBV3-1 (or the pseudogene TRBV3-2) combines with J gene TRBJ1-2; TRBD1 matches at 10 bases. Germline-derived CDR1 and CDR2 are LGHDT and YNNKEL (reference sequence). Unmatched junction bases numbered 6, after V lost 1 base and J lost 4 bases. The CDR3 sequence is 16 residues long. The CDR3 protein is CASSQATGQGGYGYTF. In nucleotides, the CDR3 is TGTGCCAGCAGCCAAGCTACAGGACAGGGGGGCTATGGCTACACCTTC.

The CDR3 spells CASSPGTGKETQYF. The DNA for the CDR3 is TGTGCCAGCAGCCCCGGGACAGGGAAAGAGACCCAGTACTTC. V usage is TRBV5-8 and J usage is TRBJ2-5; 9 bases match TRBD1. CDR1 SGHTS and CDR2 YDEGEE come from the germline V gene. The CDR3 is made up of 14 amino acids. With 4 bases clipped from V and 3 bases from J, the junction kept 4 bases outside the gene matches.

The CDR3 region is CASSLSGLVSYEQYF. Here the CDR3 DNA reads TGTGCCAGCAGTTTAAGTGGACTTGTTTCCTACGAGCAGTACTTC. V is TRBV28 and J is TRBJ2-7; D is possibly TRBD2 (5 bases). The CDR3 loop spans 15 amino acids. Trimming cost V 2 bases and J 1 base, with 12 bases left between them. CDR1 is MDHEN, CDR2 SYDVKM, per germline. Full variable domain (missing parts from reference TRBV28 and TRBJ2-7): DVKVTQSSRYLVKRTGEKVFLECVQDMDHENMFWYRQDPGLGLRLIYFSYDVKMKEKGDIPEGYSVSREKKERFSLILESASTNQTSMYLCASSLSGLVSYEQYFGPGTRLTVT.

The CDR3 nucleotides are TGCGCCAGCAGCCTCGGGACTGAAGCTTTCTTT. Translation gives CASSLGTEAFF. V is TRBV4-1 and J is TRBJ1-1, with D unresolved. V lost 4 bases, J lost 5 bases, and 5 bases lay in between. This CDR3 has 11 residues. The germline V gene encodes CDR1 MGHRA and CDR2 YSYEKL.

The gene calls are TRBV12-3 or TRBV12-4 and TRBJ1-5; no firm D call. The CDR3 runs 13 residues. Trimming took 2 bases from V and 7 from J, leaving 9 bases between them. CDR3 region: CASSLRWEQPQHF. The CDR3 DNA is TGTGCCAGCAGTTTACGGTGGGAGCAGCCCCAGCATTTT.

The count of this clone is one. The rearrangement joins TRBV10-1 to TRBJ1-2; D is possibly TRBD1 (5 bases). The CDR3 consists of 13 residues. Germline lookup yields CDR1 WNHNN and CDR2 SYGVQD (reference sequence). Trimming removed 6 bases from V and 8 bases from J, with 16 bases in between. In nucleotides, the CDR3 is TGCGCCAGCAGCCCAAACAGGAGGGGCGGCTACACCTTC. It yields the protein CASSPNRRGGYTF.

This sequence joins TRBV28 and TRBJ1-2; 7 bases fit TRBD1. Germline CDR1 reads MDHEN; CDR2 reads SYDVKM. The V segment lost 7 bases and the J segment 2 bases; nucleotides outside the gene matches: 7. CDR3 length: 14 amino acids. DNA for the CDR3: TGTGCCAGCAAAGTCCCGGACAGGAACTATGGCTACACCTTC. Amino acid sequence: CASKVPDRNYGYTF.

This clone was picked up one time. The J gene is TRBJ2-2, the V gene TRBV29-1, with 14 positions matching TRBD2. Germline V lookup: CDR1 SQVTM, CDR2 ANQGSEA. This CDR3 contains 16 residues. J was trimmed by 10 bases and V by 6 bases; bases with no gene match: 13. The CDR3 is CSVRTGGLAGEEELFF. CDR3 nucleotide sequence: TGCAGCGTCCGGACCGGGGGACTAGCGGGAGAAGAGGAGCTGTTTTTT.

The chain is built from TRBV4-1 and TRBJ2-7, with D hard to call. The CDR3 extends over 13 amino acids. V dropped 6 bases and J dropped 4 bases, with 13 bases sitting between them. The germline V gene has CDR1 MGHRA and CDR2 YSYEKL. The CDR3 DNA reads TGCGCCAGCAGAGGGCTGGGGATGTACGAGCAGTACTTC. Its translation: CASRGLGMYEQYF.

The rearrangement links TRBV28 to TRBJ1-4; no clear D. Trimming removed 2 bases from V and 0 bases from J, with 7 bases in between. Per germline, CDR1 MDHEN and CDR2 SYDVKM. This CDR3 is built from 15 residues. Written as DNA, the CDR3 is TGTGCCAGCAGTTTAGTTAGATCAACTAATGAAAAACTGTTTTTT. Amino acids: CASSLVRSTNEKLFF.

The chain uses TRBV20-1 and TRBJ1-1; D remains ambiguous. Per germline, CDR1 DFQATT and CDR2 SNEGSKA (reference sequence). This CDR3 is 11 amino acids long. The V end lost 5 bases, the J end lost 10 bases, and 14 bases lay between the germline ends. The CDR3 here is CSAYDPPRAFF. The CDR3, as DNA: TGCAGTGCTTACGACCCGCCGAGAGCTTTCTTT.

The chain joins TRBV11-2 to TRBJ2-3, with TRBD2 matching 8 bases. The V gene end was trimmed by 5 bases and the J gene end by 6 bases; junction bases not matched to a gene: 7. Germline loops: CDR1 SGHAT, CDR2 FQNNGV. The length of the CDR3 is 14 residues. The CDR3 nucleotides are TGTGCCAGCAGCCCTGGGACTAGAGCCGATACGCAGTATTTT. Translating gives CASSPGTRADTQYF.

The rearrangement uses TRBV6-5 and TRBJ1-1, with D tentatively TRBD1 (5 bases). The length of the CDR3 is 13 residues. Germline-derived CDR1 and CDR2 are MNHEY and SVGAGI. With 6 bases removed from V and 5 bases from J, the gap between germline ends came to 13 bases. In nucleotides, the CDR3 is TGTGCCAGCAGGGCCTCCAGGGTTACTGAAGCTTTCTTT. Translated: CASRASRVTEAFF.

The chain combines TRBV3-1 (or the pseudogene TRBV3-2) with TRBJ2-7, with 7 bases fitting TRBD2. The ends lost 4 bases at V and 3 bases at J; junction bases unmatched: 21. Germline values: CDR1 LGHDT, CDR2 YNNKEL (reference sequence). CDR3 length equals 19 residues. Here the CDR3 DNA reads TGTGCCAGCAGCCCCGCAACCCCGGGACTATCACAAGTCTACTACGAGCAGTACTTC. Encoded protein: CASSPATPGLSQVYYEQYF.

This rearrangement joins TRBV27 to TRBJ1-4; 9 bases line up with TRBD1. Germline CDR1 and CDR2: MNHEY and SMNVEV (reference sequence). J lost 4 bases, V lost 3 bases, and 6 bases had no gene match. CDR3 length equals 16 residues. CDR3: CASSFATGGYNEKLFF. The CDR3 bases are TGTGCCAGCAGTTTCGCTACAGGGGGCTATAATGAAAAACTGTTTTTT.

This clone was detected a few times. J is TRBJ2-2 and V is TRBV6-2 or TRBV6-3; D not certain. Looked up from germline, CDR1 is MNHEY and CDR2 is SVGEGT. The CDR3 loop spans 14 amino acids. Trimming removed 2 bases from V and 5 bases from J, with 9 bases in between. The CDR3 spells CASSYLYLTGELFF. CDR3 DNA: TGTGCCAGCAGTTACCTATACTTGACCGGGGAGCTGTTTTTT.

The rearrangement links TRBV18 to TRBJ2-1; weak D call: TRBD2 (5 bases). The CDR3 sequence is 14 residues long. Germline V lookup: CDR1 KGHSH, CDR2 LQKENI. The V gene lost 0 bases and the J gene lost 8 bases, with 11 bases spanning the gap. The CDR3 is CASSPPNQRDEQFF. The CDR3 nucleotides read TGTGCCAGCTCACCACCGAACCAGAGGGATGAGCAGTTCTTC.